This TCR beta chain came from a study of blood T cell dynamics during melanoma immunotherapy. Study details: Metastatic melanoma patients received first-line pembrolizumab or nivolumab plus ipilimumab. Study outcomes and limitations: Cell-free DNA CDR3 sequences most resembled the immune-effector CD8+ subset, which was also most clonal. Clones driving repertoire changes may be melanoma-specific or general immune activation.

Time point noted: pre-treatment baseline. Here immunoSEQ multiplex PCR was the method, and the copy in TCRdb shows in-frame clones only, minus some. This sample carries about 13,000 clones, roughly nine tenths of them seen once, and the ten largest clones take roughly 0.17%. CDR3 length: 13 amino acids. Germline V lookup: CDR1 MNHEY, CDR2 SMNVEV (reference sequence). Trimming took off 3 bases at V and 3 bases at J, with 8 bases between the two ends. Concerning this clone: No antigen is known for it.

This receptor was taken from a human donor with melanoma. The rearrangement uses TRBV27 and TRBJ1-2, with D possibly TRBD1 on 5 matching bases. The source material was effector memory CD8+ T cells from blood, sampled from a patient treated with checkpoint blockade. CDR3 protein: CASSFTRDYGYTF. The CDR3 coding sequence is TGTGCCAGCAGTTTCACCAGGGACTATGGCTACACCTTC.